The 21 T cell receptor beta chains presented below share a single source sample, sequenced in a study of T cell responses to AZD1222 COVID-19 vaccine. Sequencing used immunoSEQ multiplex PCR; TCRdb keeps in-frame clones, though not all of them. Of fewer than 150,000 clones listed, approximately 85% are singletons. The sample consisted of peripheral blood, taken on day 0 of AZD1222 vaccination. The receptors shown here come from an adult in good health.

This clone was counted once. The genes are TRBV7-9 and TRBJ2-7; D unclear. Looked up from germline, CDR1 is SEHNR and CDR2 is FQNEAQ (reference sequence). CDR3 length equals 13 residues. Trimming pared 5 bases from V and 2 bases from J, leaving 10 bases between. The CDR3 region is CASSLPGAYEQYF. DNA of the CDR3: TGTGCCAGCAGCCTCCCGGGCGCCTACGAGCAGTACTTC.

The J gene is TRBJ1-2, the V gene TRBV2; TRBD1 aligns across 7 bases. After removal of 4 bases from V and 1 base from J, the junction contained 6 bases not matched to a gene. Germline lookup yields CDR1 SNHLY and CDR2 FYNNEI. This CDR3 has 15 amino acids. The CDR3 nucleotides read TGTGCCAGCAGTGCTTCCGGGACAGATAACTATGGCTACACCTTC. It is translated as CASSASGTDNYGYTF.

The chain couples TRBV11-2 to TRBJ1-2; tentatively, D is TRBD1 (6 bases). This CDR3 has 15 amino acids. V lost 4 bases and J 6 bases, leaving 18 bases between the germline ends. Germline V gene lookup returns CDR1 SGHAT and CDR2 FQNNGV. This CDR3 is CASSSTGTQPNGYTF. CDR3 DNA: TGTGCCAGCAGCTCGACCGGGACACAGCCTAATGGCTACACCTTC.

This CDR3 is CASSYGQYNQPQHF. The CDR3 DNA follows: TGTGCCAGCAGTTACGGACAGTACAATCAGCCCCAGCATTTT. This chain joins TRBV6-5 and TRBJ1-5; D perhaps matches TRBD1 (6 bases). Trimming cost V 2 bases and J 3 bases, with 8 bases left between them. Germline V lookup: CDR1 MNHEY, CDR2 SVGAGI. The CDR3 is made up of 14 amino acids.

The V gene is TRBV6-5, the J gene TRBJ1-5; D is possibly TRBD1 (6 bases). Between the trimmed V and J ends, which lost 6 bases and 5 bases, there was a span of 14 bases. CDR3 length: 14 amino acids. Germline CDR1 MNHEY, CDR2 SVGAGI. This CDR3 reads CASSPRGHHQPQHF. Here the CDR3 DNA reads TGTGCCAGCAGCCCCAGGGGCCACCATCAGCCCCAGCATTTT.

This clone was found a few times. J is TRBJ1-1 and V is TRBV20-1, with unresolved D. Germline CDR1 and CDR2: DFQATT and SNEGSKA (reference sequence). V lost 3 bases and J 8 bases, leaving 10 bases between the germline ends. This CDR3 has 11 residues. CDR3 coding DNA: TGCAGTGCTAGCGCGGGGAAAGAAGCTTTCTTT. Its translation is CSASAGKEAFF.

V usage is TRBV27 and J usage is TRBJ1-2; D is undetermined. V was trimmed by 7 bases and J by 2 bases, leaving 14 bases between them. Per the germline V gene, CDR1 is MNHEY and CDR2 is SMNVEV (reference sequence). This CDR3 is 14 amino acids long. CDR3 protein: CASKVSTLNYGYTF. CDR3 nucleotides: TGTGCCAGCAAGGTGTCAACACTAAACTATGGCTACACCTTC.

The chain joins TRBV7-8 to TRBJ2-1; 7 bases are a match to TRBD1. CDR3 length equals 13 residues. Trimming took 8 bases from V and 6 from J; bases not matched to a gene: 7. CDR1 and CDR2 from the germline V gene are SGHVS and FQNEAQ. CDR3 coding DNA: TGTGCCAGCGGGGACAGACGGGTCAATGAGCAGTTCTTC. Amino acids: CASGDRRVNEQFF.

The CDR3 loop reads CASSEKGQLDTQYF. CDR3 in DNA: TGTGCCAGCAGTGAAAAGGGACAGTTAGATACGCAGTATTTT. The rearrangement joins TRBV2 to TRBJ2-3; 7 positions agree with TRBD1. J was trimmed by 5 bases and V by 2 bases; bases with no gene match: 4. CDR1 and CDR2 from the germline V gene are SNHLY and FYNNEI. The CDR3 sequence is 14 residues long.

The rearrangement uses TRBV7-2 and TRBJ1-3; D unclear. CDR3 length: 15 amino acids. V was shortened by 1 base and J by 2 bases, with 9 bases between the two germline ends. Germline V CDR1 and CDR2: SGHTA, FQGNSA. CDR3 coding DNA: TGTGCCAGCAGCTTAGTGTCGGGCGCTGGAAACACCATATATTTT. This codes for CASSLVSGAGNTIYF.

The chain employs TRBV12-3 or TRBV12-4 and TRBJ1-5; D ambiguous. The CDR3 consists of 13 residues. V lost 4 bases, J lost 6 bases, and 10 bases lay in between. The CDR3 protein is CASSWGEGQPQHF. The CDR3, as DNA: TGTGCCAGCAGTTGGGGTGAAGGTCAGCCCCAGCATTTT.

This clone was detected many times. V gene TRBV15 combines with J gene TRBJ1-2, with D tentatively TRBD1 (6 bases). This CDR3 is built from 15 residues. CDR1 and CDR2 (germline): LNHNV, YYDKDF (reference sequence). Trimming took 0 bases from V and 7 from J, leaving 15 bases between them. CDR3 nucleotides: TGTGCCACCAGCAGAGACCGCGCAGGGGCGGGTGGCTACACCTTC. This codes for CATSRDRAGAGGYTF.

The V call is TRBV7-9, the J call TRBJ1-1; D gene uncertain. Germline assignment: CDR1 SEHNR and CDR2 FQNEAQ (reference sequence). The CDR3 is made up of 12 amino acids. The ends were cut back, 3 bases at V and 1 base at J, with 3 bases in the middle. CDR3 amino acids: CASSFSNTEAFF. CDR3 coding DNA: TGTGCCAGCAGCTTCTCGAACACTGAAGCTTTCTTT.

The chain links TRBV11-2 to TRBJ2-3, with 7 bases lining up with TRBD2. Trimming cost V 4 bases and J 11 bases; bases outside gene matches: 9. The CDR3 consists of 13 residues. Germline-derived CDR1 and CDR2 are SGHAT and FQNNGV. For the CDR3, the DNA is TGTGCCAGCAGCTCCGTGAGGAGGGAGGGGCAGTATTTT. Its protein product is CASSSVRREGQYF.

This clone has a count of ten or more. The rearrangement uses TRBV7-2 and TRBJ1-5; tentatively, D is TRBD1 (5 bases). Germline CDR1 reads SGHTA; CDR2 reads FQGNSA. CDR3 length equals 13 residues. With 3 bases removed from V and 2 bases from J, the gap between germline ends came to 5 bases. The CDR3 sequence is CASSFRGNQPQHF. The CDR3 DNA sequence: TGTGCCAGCAGCTTCAGGGGCAATCAGCCCCAGCATTTT.

The table lists this clone with a few counts. The CDR3 loop reads CASSPGRDSNQPQHF. The CDR3 DNA reads as TGTGCCAGCAGCCCCGGACGCGATAGCAATCAGCCCCAGCATTTT. This chain joins TRBV27 and TRBJ1-5; D is unclear. Germline assignment: CDR1 MNHEY and CDR2 SMNVEV (reference sequence). V dropped 6 bases and J dropped 0 bases, with 12 bases sitting between them. The CDR3 covers 15 residues.

This clone has only one observation. The chain links TRBV15 to TRBJ2-2; no clear D gene. The germline gives CDR1 LNHNV, CDR2 YYDKDF (reference sequence). V lost 2 bases and J 7 bases, leaving 11 bases between the germline ends. The length of the CDR3 is 14 residues. In DNA, the CDR3 is TGTGCCACCAGCAGAATCACACTGAACGGGGAGCTGTTTTTT. Protein sequence: CATSRITLNGELFF.

The chain combines TRBV11-3 with TRBJ2-3, with unresolved D. The CDR3 runs 13 residues. The germline V gene encodes CDR1 SGHNT and CDR2 YENEEA. Trimming stripped 1 base from V and 7 bases from J, with 9 bases between. CDR3 sequence: CASSLARTNTQYF. CDR3 sequence (DNA): TGTGCCAGCAGCTTAGCCCGAACGAATACGCAGTATTTT.

This chain links TRBV5-1 with TRBJ2-5; no clear D. This CDR3 region has 15 residues. From germline, CDR1 is SGHRS and CDR2 YFSETQ. Trimming shortened V by 0 bases and J by 1 base, and 10 bases separated the two germline ends. Here the CDR3 reads CASSLVFHSQETQYF. The CDR3 DNA reads as TGCGCCAGCAGCTTGGTGTTCCACAGCCAAGAGACCCAGTACTTC.

This clone has only a few counts. The CDR3, as DNA: TGTGCCAGCAGCTTAAGGGGACAGGGTGTGGAAGCTTTCTTT. This encodes CASSLRGQGVEAFF. The V call is TRBV11-1, the J call TRBJ1-1; TRBD1 agrees at 9 bases. Unmatched junction bases numbered 6, after V lost 2 bases and J lost 8 bases. The CDR3 spans 14 residues. The germline V gene encodes CDR1 SGHAT and CDR2 FQDESV (reference sequence). The whole variable domain, filled in from reference TRBV11-1 and TRBJ1-1, reads EAEVAQSPRYKITEKSQAVAFWCDPISGHATLYWYRQILGQGPELLVQFQDESVVDDSQLPKDRFSAERLKGVDSTLKIQPAELGDSAMYLCASSLRGQGVEAFFGQGTRLTVV.

The chain joins TRBV10-3 to TRBJ1-1; a possible D gene is TRBD1 (5 bases). Trimming removed 2 bases from V and 2 bases from J, with 12 bases in between. This CDR3 is 15 amino acids long. Germline V lookup: CDR1 ENHRY, CDR2 SYGVKD. This CDR3 reads CAISEIQAVNTEAFF. The DNA for the CDR3 is TGTGCCATCAGTGAGATACAGGCTGTAAACACTGAAGCTTTCTTT.